These T cell receptor beta chains were read from a single sample in a study of blood T cell repertoires in COVID-19. Sequencing was performed with immunoSEQ multiplex PCR; in TCRdb, only in-frame clones are kept and a portion is missing. The sample lists 150,000 to 200,000 clones, about nine tenths occurring once. Source material: peripheral blood. The receptors originated from a man in his forties or fifties with acute or convalescent COVID-19. Each CDR3 is given without its conserved first and last residue. A D gene is named only where the DNA matches it firmly.

v_gene | d_gene | CDR3aa
TRBV24-1 | . | ATSDISSYNSPLH
TRBV27 | TRBD1 | ASSLSTGFNQPQH
TRBV10-3 | . | AIRGESYEQY
TRBV2 | . | ASKIPGQETQY
TRBV11-2 | TRBD2 | ASSLPLAGGLYNEQF
TRBV28 | . | ASSSSSYNEQF
TRBV9 | TRBD2 | ASSVGTSGARAYEQY
TRBV5-8 | TRBD1 | ASSFGDRGPNTEAF
TRBV2 | TRBD2 | ASRRGGRRETQY
TRBV5-1 | TRBD2 | ASSFERGLDPQY
TRBV7-9 | . | ASSFSGDGYT
TRBV5-1 | TRBD1 | ASSSDRAATQY
TRBV4-1 | . | ASSQDRPGAYQETQY
TRBV19 | . | ASIGGATNYGYT
TRBV11-2 | . | ASSPPGQYAEQY
TRBV11-2 | . | ASSLVVSQTDTQY
TRBV2 | . | ASSLAGSGANVLT
TRBV5-4 | TRBD1 | ASGTGGSGANVLT
TRBV9 | TRBD1 | ASSGSQGASTDTQY
TRBV10-1 | . | ASSENFVPETQY
TRBV3-1/TRBV3-2 | . | ASSQDGRGMMF
TRBV4-2 | TRBD2 | ASSQETSGGAVTQY
TRBV2 | TRBD1 | ASRWDRDNSPLH
TRBV20-1 | TRBD2 | SASGQILAGGSHEQY
TRBV2 | . | ASSDHRTPNTEAF
TRBV3-1/TRBV3-2 | . | ASSQGGALGEETQY
TRBV11-2 | . | ASRGGMVNTEAF
TRBV5-1 | TRBD2 | ASSLALGLAIYEQY
TRBV11-2 | TRBD1 | ASSRLTGSSYEQY
TRBV19 | TRBD2 | ASSMSGGASIEQF
TRBV5-1 | . | ASSLWGPVTYEQY
TRBV7-6 | TRBD1 | ASSYGTVTYEQY
TRBV10-2 | . | ASRPGGPQETQY
TRBV7-2 | . | ASRPDRRSYGYT
TRBV19 | . | ASSIDHRRVNEQF